One sample yielded the 3 T cell receptor beta chains listed below, sequenced in a study of cytomegalovirus exposure and HLA in healthy donors. PCR amplification relied on 60 Vbeta primers (plus 13 Jbeta primers). Profiled with immunoSEQ multiplex PCR; TCRdb holds only in-frame clones, not every one. The data hold about 88,000 clones, with about nine tenths observed a single time. The sequencing input was PBMCs. These receptor sequences come from a man between 18 and 29 years old in good health and CMV-seronegative.

The V and J genes are TRBV6-1 and TRBJ1-6; tentatively, D is TRBD1 (6 bases). Germline CDR1 reads MNHNS; CDR2 reads SASEGT. V gave up 0 bases and J gave up 7 bases, with 7 bases separating them. The CDR3 spans 14 residues. The CDR3 is CASSEAQGNSPLHF. The DNA of the CDR3 is TGTGCCAGCAGTGAAGCGCAGGGGAATTCACCCCTCCACTTT.

The chain employs TRBV9 and TRBJ2-5; 9 nucleotides line up with TRBD2. J lost 4 bases, V lost 3 bases, and 4 bases had no gene match. The length of the CDR3 is 14 residues. CDR1 SGDLS and CDR2 YYNGEE come from the germline V gene. The CDR3 DNA reads as TGTGCCAGCAGCGCGGGACTAGCAGGAGAGACCCAGTACTTC. It codes for CASSAGLAGETQYF.

V and J are TRBV6-1 and TRBJ2-5; D may be TRBD2 (6 bases). Germline lookup yields CDR1 MNHNS and CDR2 SASEGT. CDR3 length: 20 residues. V shed 4 bases and J shed 4 bases, with 31 bases lying between them. CDR3 protein: CASSVKGRGRWQSSRETQYF. The CDR3 DNA reads as TGTGCCAGCAGTGTGAAGGGACGGGGGAGGTGGCAGTCTTCTCGAGAGACCCAGTACTTC.